These T cell receptor beta chains were read from a single sample in a study of blood T cell repertoires in COVID-19. This table comes from immunoSEQ multiplex PCR, and its TCRdb copy is limited to in-frame clones, with some not included. The sample lists 230,000 or so clones; approximately 90% were seen once. The sequencing sample was made of PBMCs or T cells enriched from blood (not recorded which). Receptors were obtained from a woman between 40 and 50 years old with acute COVID-19. The CDR3 runs from the conserved cysteine through the conserved F or W. D genes are given only for firm matches. A row's size may be missing; if present it is once, few, many or a size class.

CDR3 protein | CDR3 DNA | clone size | D gene | J gene | V gene
CATEIYTEAFF | TGTGCCACGGAGATTTACACTGAAGCTTTCTTT | few | NA | TRBJ1-1 | TRBV30
CASSDRNYGYTF | TGTGCCAGCAGTGACCGGAACTATGGCTACACCTTC | NA | NA | TRBJ1-2 | TRBV6-1
CATSGPTSGGGPHGSTDTQYF | TGTGCCACCAGTGGCCCCACTAGCGGGGGGGGCCCCCATGGGAGCACAGATACGCAGTATTTT | NA | TRBD2 | TRBJ2-3 | TRBV24-1
CASSLGTQLNEKLFF | TGCGCCAGCAGCCTCGGGACTCAGTTGAATGAAAAACTGTTTTTT | NA | NA | TRBJ1-4 | TRBV5-1
CAIRNSGNTGELFF | TGTGCCATCAGGAACAGCGGGAACACCGGGGAGCTGTTTTTT | once | NA | TRBJ2-2 | TRBV10-3
CASRPGTSGSGEQFF | TGTGCCAGCCGGCCCGGGACTAGCGGGAGTGGGGAGCAGTTCTTC | NA | TRBD2 | TRBJ2-1 | TRBV27
CATSARTGRQPQHF | TGTGCCACCAGTGCCCGGACAGGGCGCCAGCCCCAGCATTTT | few | TRBD1 | TRBJ1-5 | TRBV24-1
CASSPDRGLSQPQHF | TGTGCCAGCAGCCCCGACAGGGGGCTGTCTCAGCCCCAGCATTTT | NA | TRBD1 | TRBJ1-5 | TRBV7-8
CASIPPGREPPDTQYF | TGTGCCAGCATCCCACCAGGGCGGGAGCCTCCCGATACGCAGTATTTT | NA | TRBD2 | TRBJ2-3 | TRBV7-9
CASSLLADSYNEQFF | TGTGCCAGCAGCTTGCTAGCGGACTCCTACAATGAGCAGTTCTTC | NA | TRBD2 | TRBJ2-1 | TRBV5-4
CSVAGGIKRTDTQYF | TGCAGCGTGGCAGGGGGTATTAAGAGGACAGATACGCAGTATTTT | NA | TRBD1 | TRBJ2-3 | TRBV29-1
CATSENTDYRLIDTQYF | TGTGCCACCAGTGAAAATACCGACTATCGTTTGATAGATACGCAGTATTTT | NA | NA | TRBJ2-3 | TRBV24-1
CASSLSSLGNTIYF | TGTGCCAGCAGCTTGTCCAGTCTCGGAAACACCATATATTTT | NA | NA | TRBJ1-3 | TRBV5-6